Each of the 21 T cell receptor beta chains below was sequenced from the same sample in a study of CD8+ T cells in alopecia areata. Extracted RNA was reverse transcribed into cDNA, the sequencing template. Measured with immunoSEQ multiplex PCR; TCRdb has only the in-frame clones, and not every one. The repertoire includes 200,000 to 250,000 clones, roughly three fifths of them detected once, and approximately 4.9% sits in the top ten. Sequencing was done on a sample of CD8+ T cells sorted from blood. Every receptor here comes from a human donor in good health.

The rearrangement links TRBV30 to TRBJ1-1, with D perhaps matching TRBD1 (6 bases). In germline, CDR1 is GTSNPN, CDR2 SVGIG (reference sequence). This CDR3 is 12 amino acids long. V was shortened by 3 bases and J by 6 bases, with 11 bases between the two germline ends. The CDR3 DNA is TGTGCCTGGAGCCGGGGGGCAGCTGAAGCTTTCTTT. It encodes CAWSRGAAEAFF.

The chain's CDR3 is CASSSPRNPYEQYF. DNA of the CDR3: TGCGCCAGCAGTTCCCCCCGGAATCCCTACGAGCAGTACTTC. This chain connects TRBV5-1 to TRBJ2-7; D gene unclear. The V and J ends lost 5 bases and 2 bases respectively, with 14 bases between them. CDR1 and CDR2 (germline): SGHRS, YFSETQ. The CDR3 contains 14 residues.

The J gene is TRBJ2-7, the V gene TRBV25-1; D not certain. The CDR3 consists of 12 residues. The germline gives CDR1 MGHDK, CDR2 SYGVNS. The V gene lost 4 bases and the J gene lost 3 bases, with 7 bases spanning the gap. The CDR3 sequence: CASSGLHYEQYF. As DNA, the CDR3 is TGTGCCAGCAGTGGGCTACACTACGAGCAGTACTTC.

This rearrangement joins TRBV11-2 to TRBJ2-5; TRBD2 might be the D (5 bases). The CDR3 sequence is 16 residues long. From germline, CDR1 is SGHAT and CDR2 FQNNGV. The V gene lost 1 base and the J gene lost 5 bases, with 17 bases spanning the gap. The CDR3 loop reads CASSLVRKGPGETQYF. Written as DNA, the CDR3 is TGTGCCAGCAGCTTAGTCCGGAAGGGCCCGGGGGAGACCCAGTACTTC.

CDR3 nucleotide sequence: TGTGCCAGCAGTGGCGACAGAATCGGTGAAAAACTGTTTTTT. It encodes CASSGDRIGEKLFF. The chain links TRBV6-1 to TRBJ1-4; weak D call: TRBD1 (5 bases). V lost 4 bases and J 7 bases, leaving 13 bases between the germline ends. Germline CDR1 and CDR2: MNHNS and SASEGT. The CDR3 extends over 14 amino acids.

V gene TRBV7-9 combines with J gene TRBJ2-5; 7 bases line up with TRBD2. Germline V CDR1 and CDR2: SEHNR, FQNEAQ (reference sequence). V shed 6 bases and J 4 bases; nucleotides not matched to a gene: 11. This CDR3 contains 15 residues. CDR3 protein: CASSWSRGSTETQYF. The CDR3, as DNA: TGTGCCAGCAGTTGGTCGCGGGGGTCCACAGAGACCCAGTACTTC.

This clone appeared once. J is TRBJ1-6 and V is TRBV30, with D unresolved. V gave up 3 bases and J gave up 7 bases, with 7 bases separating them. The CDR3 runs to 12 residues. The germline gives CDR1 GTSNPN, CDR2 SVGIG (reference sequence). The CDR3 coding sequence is TGTGCCTGGAGCGAAGGGAATTCACCCCTCCACTTT. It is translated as CAWSEGNSPLHF.

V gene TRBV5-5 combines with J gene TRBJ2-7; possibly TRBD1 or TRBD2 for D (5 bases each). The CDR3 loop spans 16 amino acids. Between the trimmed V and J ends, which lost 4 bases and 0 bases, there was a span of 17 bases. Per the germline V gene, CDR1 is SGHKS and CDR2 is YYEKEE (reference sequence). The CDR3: CASSAEGTLSSYEQYF. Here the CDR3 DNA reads TGTGCCAGCAGCGCGGAAGGGACCCTGAGCTCCTACGAGCAGTACTTC.

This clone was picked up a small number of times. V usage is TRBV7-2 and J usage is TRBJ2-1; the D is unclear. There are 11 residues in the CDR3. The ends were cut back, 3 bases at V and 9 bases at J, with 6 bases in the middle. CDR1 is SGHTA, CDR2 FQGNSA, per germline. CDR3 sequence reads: CASSLTLEQFF. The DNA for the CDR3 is TGTGCCAGCAGCTTGACCCTTGAGCAGTTCTTC.

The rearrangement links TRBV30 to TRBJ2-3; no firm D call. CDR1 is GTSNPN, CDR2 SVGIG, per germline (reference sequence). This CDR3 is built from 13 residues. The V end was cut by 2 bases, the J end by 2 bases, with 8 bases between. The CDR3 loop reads CAWSLLNTDTQYF. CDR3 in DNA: TGTGCCTGGAGTCTCCTGAACACAGATACGCAGTATTTT.

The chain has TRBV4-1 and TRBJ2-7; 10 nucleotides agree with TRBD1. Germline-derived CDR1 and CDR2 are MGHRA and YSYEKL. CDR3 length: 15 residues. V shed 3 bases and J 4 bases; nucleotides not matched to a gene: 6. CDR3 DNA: TGCGCCAGCAGCCAGGTTCCGGGACAGGGGTACGAGCAGTACTTC. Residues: CASSQVPGQGYEQYF.

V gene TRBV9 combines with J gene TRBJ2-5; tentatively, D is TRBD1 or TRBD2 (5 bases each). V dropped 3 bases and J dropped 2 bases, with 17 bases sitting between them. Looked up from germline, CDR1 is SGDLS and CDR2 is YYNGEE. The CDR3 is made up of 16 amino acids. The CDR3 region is CASSGRDGATQETQYF. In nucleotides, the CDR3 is TGTGCCAGCAGCGGCCGGGACGGGGCTACGCAAGAGACCCAGTACTTC.

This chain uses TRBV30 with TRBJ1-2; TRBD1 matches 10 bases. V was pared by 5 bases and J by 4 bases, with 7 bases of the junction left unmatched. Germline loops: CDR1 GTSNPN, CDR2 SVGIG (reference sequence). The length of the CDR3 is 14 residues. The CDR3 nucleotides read TGTGCCTGGCTAGACAGGGGGCGAGGCTATGGCTACACCTTC. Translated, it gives CAWLDRGRGYGYTF.

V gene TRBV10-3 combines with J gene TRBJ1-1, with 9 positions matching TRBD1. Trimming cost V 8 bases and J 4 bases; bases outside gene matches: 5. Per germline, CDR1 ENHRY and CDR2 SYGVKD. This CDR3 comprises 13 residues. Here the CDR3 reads CAIGQGKFTEAFF. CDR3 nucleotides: TGTGCCATCGGACAGGGGAAGTTCACTGAAGCTTTCTTT.

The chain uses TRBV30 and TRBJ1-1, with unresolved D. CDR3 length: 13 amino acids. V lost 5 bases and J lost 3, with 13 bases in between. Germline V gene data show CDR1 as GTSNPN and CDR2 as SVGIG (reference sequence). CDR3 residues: CAWSDLPDTEAFF. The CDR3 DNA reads TGTGCCTGGTCAGATCTCCCGGACACTGAAGCTTTCTTT.

As DNA, the CDR3 is TGCGCCAGCAGCCCGAGGGGCGGGGGTACCCCCCAGGATGAGCAGTTCTTC. The encoded protein is CASSPRGGGTPQDEQFF. The rearrangement uses TRBV5-1 and TRBJ2-1; 7 bases align to TRBD2. The CDR3 length is 17 residues. V was clipped by 4 bases and J by 8 bases; unmatched bases: 18. CDR1 is SGHRS, CDR2 YFSETQ, per germline. Variable domain in full (rest from reference TRBV5-1 and TRBJ2-1): KAGVTQTPRYLIKTRGQQVTLSCSPISGHRSVSWYQQTPGQGLQFLFEYFSETQRNKGNFPGRFSGRQFSNSRSEMNVSTLELGDSALYLCASSPRGGGTPQDEQFFGPGTRLTVL.

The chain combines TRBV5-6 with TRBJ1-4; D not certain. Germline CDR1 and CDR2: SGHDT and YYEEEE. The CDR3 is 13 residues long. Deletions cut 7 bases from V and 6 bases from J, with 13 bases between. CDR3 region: CASQDGAYEKLFF. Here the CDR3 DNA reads TGTGCCAGCCAAGACGGTGCTTATGAAAAACTGTTTTTT.

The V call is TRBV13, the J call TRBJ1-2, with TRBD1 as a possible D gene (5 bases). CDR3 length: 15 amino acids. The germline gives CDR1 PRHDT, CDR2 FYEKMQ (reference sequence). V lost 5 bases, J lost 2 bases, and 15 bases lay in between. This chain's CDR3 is CASSPGTPGNYGYTF. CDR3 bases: TGTGCCAGCAGCCCGGGGACTCCTGGGAACTATGGCTACACCTTC.

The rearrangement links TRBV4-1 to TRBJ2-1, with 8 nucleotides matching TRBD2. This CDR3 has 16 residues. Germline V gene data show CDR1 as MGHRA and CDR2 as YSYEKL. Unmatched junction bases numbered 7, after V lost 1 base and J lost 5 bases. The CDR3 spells CASSQAYTSGHNEQFF. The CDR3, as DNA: TGCGCCAGCAGCCAAGCATATACTAGCGGACACAATGAGCAGTTCTTC.

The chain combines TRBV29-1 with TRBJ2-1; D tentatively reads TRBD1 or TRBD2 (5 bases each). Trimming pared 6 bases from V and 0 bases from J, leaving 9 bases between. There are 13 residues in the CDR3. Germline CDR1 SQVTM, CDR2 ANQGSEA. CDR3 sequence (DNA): TGCAGCGTGTGGGGGAGCTCCTACAATGAGCAGTTCTTC. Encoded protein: CSVWGSSYNEQFF.

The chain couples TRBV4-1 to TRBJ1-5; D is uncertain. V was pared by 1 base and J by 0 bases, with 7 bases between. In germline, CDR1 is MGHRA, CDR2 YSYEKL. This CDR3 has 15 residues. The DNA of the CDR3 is TGCGCCAGCAGCCAAGTGGGGAATAGCAATCAGCCCCAGCATTTT. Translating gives CASSQVGNSNQPQHF.